Given below is one T cell receptor (beta chain) in context. The data were taken from a study of blood T cell repertoires in COVID-19. Study as a whole: Both acute and convalescent COVID-19 samples were obtained from the United States, Italy and Spain.

Germline assignment: CDR1 LNHDA and CDR2 SQIVND (reference sequence). The CDR3 is 14 amino acids. Trimming removed 7 bases from V and 5 bases from J; junction bases left unmatched: 8. This table comes from immunoSEQ multiplex PCR, and its TCRdb copy is limited to in-frame clones, with some not included. In the table there are about 62,000 clones, roughly 80% of which are singletons. The rearrangement uses TRBV19 and TRBJ1-5; 7 bases fit TRBD1. The source of this sequence is a woman in her 50s with active or convalescent COVID-19. Specimen: peripheral blood. The CDR3 is CASKSGQGDQPQHF. In nucleotides, the CDR3 is TGTGCCAGTAAGTCTGGTCAGGGGGATCAGCCCCAGCATTTT.